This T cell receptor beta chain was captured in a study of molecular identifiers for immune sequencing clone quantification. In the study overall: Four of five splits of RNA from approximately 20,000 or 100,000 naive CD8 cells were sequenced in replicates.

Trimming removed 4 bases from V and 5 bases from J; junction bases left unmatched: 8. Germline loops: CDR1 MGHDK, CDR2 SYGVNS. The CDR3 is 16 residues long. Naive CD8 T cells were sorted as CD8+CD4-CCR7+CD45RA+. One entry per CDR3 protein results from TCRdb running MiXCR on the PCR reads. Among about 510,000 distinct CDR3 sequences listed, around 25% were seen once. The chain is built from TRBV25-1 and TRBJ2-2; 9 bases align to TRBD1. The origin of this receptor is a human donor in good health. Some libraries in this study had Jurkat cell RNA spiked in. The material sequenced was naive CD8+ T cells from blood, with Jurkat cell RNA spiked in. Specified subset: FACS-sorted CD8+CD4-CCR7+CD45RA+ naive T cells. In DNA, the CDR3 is TGTGCCAGCAGTGGACTGACAGGGGGAGGTACCGGGGAGCTGTTTTTT. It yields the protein CASSGLTGGGTGELFF.